These 19 T cell receptor beta chains were all obtained from the same sample, sequenced in a study of blood T cell repertoires in COVID-19. Data came from immunoSEQ multiplex PCR; TCRdb stores just in-frame clones and leaves some out. Among some 250,000 clones listed, approximately 90% were seen once. The sequencing sample was made of PBMCs or T cells enriched from blood (not recorded which). These receptors were taken from a man aged 40-49 years who had recovered from COVID-19.

V gene TRBV24-1 combines with J gene TRBJ2-5; D gene unclear. Trimming removed 2 bases from V and 1 base from J, with 7 bases in between. Germline CDR1 reads KGHDR; CDR2 reads SFDVKD. This CDR3 spans 14 amino acids. This chain's CDR3 is CATSDSDTQETQYF. The CDR3 DNA is TGTGCCACCAGTGATTCTGACACCCAAGAGACCCAGTACTTC.

The chain uses TRBV4-2 and TRBJ1-4; D may be TRBD1 (6 bases). This CDR3 contains 15 residues. V was trimmed by 2 bases and J by 2 bases, leaving 9 bases between them. The V gene's germline CDR1 is LGHNA and CDR2 YNFKEQ. The CDR3 sequence: CASSQTTGTNEKLFF. CDR3 nucleotides: TGTGCCAGCAGCCAAACAACAGGGACTAATGAAAAACTGTTTTTT.

The chain uses TRBV7-9 and TRBJ2-7, with TRBD2 as a possible D gene (5 bases). Trimming cost V 6 bases and J 3 bases, with 9 bases left between them. The CDR3 contains 12 residues. Germline V gene sequence: CDR1 SEHNR, CDR2 FQNEAQ (reference sequence). CDR3 coding DNA: TGTGCCAGCAGTCAAAGCGGCTACGAGCAGTACTTC. As protein: CASSQSGYEQYF.

The CDR3 loop reads CASSRADRANYGYTF. CDR3 in DNA: TGTGCCAGCAGTCGCGCGGACAGGGCTAACTATGGCTACACCTTC. The chain has TRBV6-6 and TRBJ1-2, with TRBD1 identical over 8 bases. Germline V gene data show CDR1 as MNHNY and CDR2 as SVGAGI (reference sequence). Unmatched junction bases numbered 5, after V lost 5 bases and J lost 0 bases. CDR3 length: 15 residues.

The gene calls are TRBV7-2 and TRBJ2-5; no definite D call. Trimming took off 5 bases at V and 1 base at J, with 14 bases between the two ends. The CDR3 has 15 amino acids. The germline V gene has CDR1 SGHTA and CDR2 FQGNSA. The CDR3 nucleotides are TGTGCCAGCAGCCCTCCAGGTTTGGCCCAAGAGACCCAGTACTTC. Translating gives CASSPPGLAQETQYF.

This clone was picked up a small number of times. The V gene is TRBV7-9, the J gene TRBJ2-7, with 9 bases that match TRBD2. This CDR3 has 14 amino acids. Trimming cost V 4 bases and J 2 bases; bases outside gene matches: 3. Germline V gene sequence: CDR1 SEHNR, CDR2 FQNEAQ (reference sequence). Here the CDR3 reads CASSSGLAAYEQYF. The CDR3 coding sequence is TGTGCCAGCAGCTCGGGACTAGCCGCCTACGAGCAGTACTTC.

This clone was counted between two and nine times. The chain employs TRBV12-3 or TRBV12-4 and TRBJ1-1; weak D call: TRBD1 (6 bases). Trimming took off 5 bases at V and 0 bases at J, with 7 bases between the two ends. This CDR3 has 13 amino acids. CDR3 bases: TGTGCCAGCAGTACAGGGTTGAACACTGAAGCTTTCTTT. It specifies CASSTGLNTEAFF.

The J gene is TRBJ2-3, the V gene TRBV18; the match to TRBD1 covers 7 bases. This CDR3 has 14 residues. V was pared by 3 bases and J by 4 bases, with 4 bases of the junction left unmatched. Germline lookup yields CDR1 KGHSH and CDR2 LQKENI. In nucleotides, the CDR3 is TGTGCCAGCTCACCCGGACAGGTTCCAGATACGCAGTATTTT. It is translated as CASSPGQVPDTQYF.

The chain couples TRBV7-2 to TRBJ2-1; 10 bases map to TRBD2. The germline CDR1 and CDR2 sequences are SGHTA and FQGNSA. The CDR3 spans 14 residues. The ends lost 7 bases at V and 9 bases at J; junction bases unmatched: 9. This CDR3 is CASTTSGNGREQFF. In DNA form, the CDR3 reads TGTGCCAGCACAACTAGCGGGAACGGTCGTGAGCAGTTCTTC.

This clone was recorded only once. The V gene is TRBV10-3, the J gene TRBJ1-2, with 12 positions matching TRBD1. Trimming at V came to 7 bases and at J to 4 bases, leaving 4 bases not matched to a gene. Germline V gene data show CDR1 as ENHRY and CDR2 as SYGVKD. This CDR3 is 14 amino acids long. The CDR3 protein is CAINSGQGAYGYTF. For the CDR3, the DNA is TGTGCCATCAACTCGGGACAGGGGGCCTATGGCTACACCTTC.

In its sample, this clone was seen once. The chain employs TRBV7-6 and TRBJ2-7; D remains unclear. CDR1 is SGHVS, CDR2 FNYEAQ, per germline. This CDR3 has 14 amino acids. The V and J ends lost 3 bases and 5 bases respectively, with 14 bases between them. As DNA, the CDR3 is TGTGCCAGCAGCTTTTTAGGAGACCCTCACGAGCAGTACTTC. It specifies CASSFLGDPHEQYF.

The V and J genes are TRBV11-3 and TRBJ1-5; no reliable D call. CDR1 is SGHNT, CDR2 YENEEA, per germline. Trimming shortened V by 8 bases and J by 4 bases, and 12 bases separated the two germline ends. CDR3 size: 13 residues. CDR3 in amino acids: CASGEGPNQPQHF. The CDR3 DNA reads as TGTGCCAGCGGGGAGGGCCCAAATCAGCCCCAGCATTTT.

The chain has TRBV11-2 and TRBJ1-1, with D possibly being TRBD1 (5 bases). V was trimmed by 5 bases and J by 6 bases, leaving 19 bases between them. The CDR3 loop spans 15 amino acids. The germline V gene encodes CDR1 SGHAT and CDR2 FQNNGV. Here the CDR3 reads CASSQTGGAIAEAFF. As DNA, the CDR3 is TGTGCCAGCAGCCAGACGGGGGGAGCGATCGCTGAAGCTTTCTTT.

The chain has TRBV7-3 and TRBJ2-2; 13 bases map to TRBD2. CDR3 length: 19 amino acids. Losses at the gene ends were 1 base for V and 3 bases for J; bases not matched to a gene: 8. Germline loops: CDR1 SGHTA, CDR2 FQGTGA. The DNA of the CDR3 is TGTGCCAGCAGCTTAATTGGACTAGCGGGAGCGTCGGACACCGGGGAGCTGTTTTTT. This translates into CASSLIGLAGASDTGELFF.

The chain recombines TRBV7-2 with TRBJ2-6, with 7 bases identical to TRBD2. V shed 8 bases, J shed 5 bases, and the junction held 6 bases outside the gene matches. This CDR3 is built from 14 residues. Germline V gives CDR1 SGHTA, CDR2 FQGNSA. In nucleotides, the CDR3 is TGTGCCAGCGGCTGGGGGGGACGGGCCAACGTCCTGACTTTC. Encoded protein: CASGWGGRANVLTF.

J is TRBJ2-7 and V is TRBV9; 8 positions match TRBD1. Losses at the gene ends were 3 bases for V and 4 bases for J; bases not matched to a gene: 9. The V gene's germline CDR1 is SGDLS and CDR2 YYNGEE. The CDR3 is 15 amino acids. CDR3 sequence: CASSAFSGTGYEQYF. The CDR3 nucleotides are TGTGCCAGCAGCGCTTTCTCCGGGACAGGTTACGAGCAGTACTTC.

This chain connects TRBV19 to TRBJ2-7; 8 bases match TRBD2. With V trimmed by 5 bases and J by 3 bases, 9 bases remained unmatched. The CDR3 has 15 amino acids. Germline V gene data show CDR1 as LNHDA and CDR2 as SQIVND (reference sequence). CDR3 DNA sequence: TGTGCCAGTAGTGCCGTTACTAGCGGAGACTACGAGCAGTACTTC. Its translation: CASSAVTSGDYEQYF.

This sequence joins TRBV18 and TRBJ1-1, with D hard to call. The CDR3 contains 14 residues. Germline V CDR1 and CDR2: KGHSH, LQKENI. With 3 bases removed from V and 4 bases from J, the gap between germline ends came to 12 bases. This CDR3 reads CASSPLQTGTEAFF. Written as DNA, the CDR3 is TGTGCCAGCTCACCGCTCCAGACGGGCACTGAAGCTTTCTTT.

The V call is TRBV5-1, the J call TRBJ2-7; the match to TRBD1 covers 8 bases. The CDR3 runs to 14 residues. CDR1 and CDR2 from the germline V gene are SGHRS and YFSETQ. The V gene end was trimmed by 0 bases and the J gene end by 2 bases; junction bases not matched to a gene: 1. The CDR3 is CASSLGRGPYEQYF. CDR3 DNA: TGCGCCAGCAGCTTGGGCAGGGGGCCCTACGAGCAGTACTTC.